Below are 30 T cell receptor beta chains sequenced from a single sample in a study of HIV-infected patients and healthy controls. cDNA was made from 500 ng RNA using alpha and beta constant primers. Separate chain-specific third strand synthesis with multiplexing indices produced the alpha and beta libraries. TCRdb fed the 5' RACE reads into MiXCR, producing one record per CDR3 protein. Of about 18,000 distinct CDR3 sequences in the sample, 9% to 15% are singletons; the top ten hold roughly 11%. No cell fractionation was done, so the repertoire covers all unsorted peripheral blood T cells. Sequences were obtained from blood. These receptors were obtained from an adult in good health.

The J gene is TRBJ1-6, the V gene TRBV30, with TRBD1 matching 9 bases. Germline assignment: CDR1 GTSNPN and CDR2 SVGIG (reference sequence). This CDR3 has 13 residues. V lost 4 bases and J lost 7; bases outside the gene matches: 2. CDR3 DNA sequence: TGTGCCTGGACCGGGACAGGGAATTCACCCCTCCACTTT. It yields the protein CAWTGTGNSPLHF.

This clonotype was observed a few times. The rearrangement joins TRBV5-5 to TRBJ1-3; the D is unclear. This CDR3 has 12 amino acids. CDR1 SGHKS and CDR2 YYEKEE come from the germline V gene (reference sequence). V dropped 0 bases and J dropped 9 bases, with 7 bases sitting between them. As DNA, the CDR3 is TGTGCCAGCAGCTTGGCGCTCGCCACCATATATTTT. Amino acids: CASSLALATIYF.

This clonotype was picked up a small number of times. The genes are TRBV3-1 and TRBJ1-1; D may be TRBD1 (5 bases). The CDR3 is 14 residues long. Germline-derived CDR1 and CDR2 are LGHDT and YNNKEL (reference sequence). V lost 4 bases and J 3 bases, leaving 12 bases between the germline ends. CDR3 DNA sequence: TGTGCCAGCAGCCCCCGACAGCTTTACACTGAAGCTTTCTTT. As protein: CASSPRQLYTEAFF.

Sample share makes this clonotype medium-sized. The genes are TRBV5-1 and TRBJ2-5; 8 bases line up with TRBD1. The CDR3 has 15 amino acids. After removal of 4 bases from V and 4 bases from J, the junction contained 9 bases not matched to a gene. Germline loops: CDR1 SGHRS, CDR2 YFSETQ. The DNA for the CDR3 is TGCGCCAGCAGCAATGCCAGGGGGCGCGGAGAGACCCAGTACTTC. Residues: CASSNARGRGETQYF. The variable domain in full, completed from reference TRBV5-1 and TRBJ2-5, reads KAGVTQTPRYLIKTRGQQVTLSCSPISGHRSVSWYQQTPGQGLQFLFEYFSETQRNKGNFPGRFSGRQFSNSRSEMNVSTLELGDSALYLCASSNARGRGETQYFGPGTRLLVL.

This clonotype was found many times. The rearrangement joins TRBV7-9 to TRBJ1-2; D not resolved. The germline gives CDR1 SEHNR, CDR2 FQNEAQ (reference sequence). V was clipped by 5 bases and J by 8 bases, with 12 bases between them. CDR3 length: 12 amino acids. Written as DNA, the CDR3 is TGTGCCAGCAGCCCTGGAGACCGCGGCTACACCTTC. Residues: CASSPGDRGYTF.

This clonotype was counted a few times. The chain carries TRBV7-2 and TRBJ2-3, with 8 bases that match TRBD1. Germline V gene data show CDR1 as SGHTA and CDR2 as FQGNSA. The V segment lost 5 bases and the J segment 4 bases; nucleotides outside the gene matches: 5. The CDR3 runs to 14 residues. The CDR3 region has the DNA TGTGCCAGCAGCCTTTCGACAGGGGCAGATACGCAGTATTTT. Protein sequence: CASSLSTGADTQYF.

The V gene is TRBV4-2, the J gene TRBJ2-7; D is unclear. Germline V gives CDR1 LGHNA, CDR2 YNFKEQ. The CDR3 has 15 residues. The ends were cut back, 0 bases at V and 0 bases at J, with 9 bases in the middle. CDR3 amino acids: CASSQDQGSSYEQYF. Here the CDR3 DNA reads TGTGCCAGCAGCCAAGATCAAGGCAGCTCCTACGAGCAGTACTTC.

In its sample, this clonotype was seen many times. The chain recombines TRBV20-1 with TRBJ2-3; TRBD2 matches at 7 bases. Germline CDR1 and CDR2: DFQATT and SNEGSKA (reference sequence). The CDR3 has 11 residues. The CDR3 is CRGGGTDTQYF. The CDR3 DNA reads TGCAGGGGGGGGGGCACAGATACGCAGTATTTT.

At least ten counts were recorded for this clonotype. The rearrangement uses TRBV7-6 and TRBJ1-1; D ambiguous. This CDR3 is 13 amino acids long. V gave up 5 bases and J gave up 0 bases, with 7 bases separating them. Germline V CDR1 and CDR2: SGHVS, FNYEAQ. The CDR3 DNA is TGTGCCAGCAGCCCACTTTTGAACACTGAAGCTTTCTTT. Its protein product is CASSPLLNTEAFF.

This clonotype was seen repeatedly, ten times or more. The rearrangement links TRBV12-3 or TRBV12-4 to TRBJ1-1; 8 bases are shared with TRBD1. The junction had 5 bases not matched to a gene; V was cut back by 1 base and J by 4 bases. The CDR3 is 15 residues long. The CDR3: CASSLGTGRSTEAFF. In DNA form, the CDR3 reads TGTGCCAGCAGTTTAGGGACAGGGAGGAGCACTGAAGCTTTCTTT.

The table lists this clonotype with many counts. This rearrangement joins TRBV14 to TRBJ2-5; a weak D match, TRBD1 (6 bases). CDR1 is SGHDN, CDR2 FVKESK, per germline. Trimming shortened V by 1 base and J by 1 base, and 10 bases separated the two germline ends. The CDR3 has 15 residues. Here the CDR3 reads CASSQAIGGQETQYF. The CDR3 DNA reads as TGTGCCAGCAGCCAAGCTATAGGGGGCCAAGAGACCCAGTACTTC.

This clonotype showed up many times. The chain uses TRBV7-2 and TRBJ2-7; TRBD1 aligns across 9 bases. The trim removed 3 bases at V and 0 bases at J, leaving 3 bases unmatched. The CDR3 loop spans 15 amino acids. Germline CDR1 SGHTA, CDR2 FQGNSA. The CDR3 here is CASSFPGQGSYEQYF. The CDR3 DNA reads TGTGCCAGCAGCTTTCCGGGACAGGGCTCCTACGAGCAGTACTTC.

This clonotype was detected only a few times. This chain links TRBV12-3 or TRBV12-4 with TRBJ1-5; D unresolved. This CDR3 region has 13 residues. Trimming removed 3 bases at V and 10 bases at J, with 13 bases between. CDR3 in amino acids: CASSFRAGNPQHF. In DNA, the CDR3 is TGTGCCAGCAGTTTTCGGGCGGGGAACCCCCAGCATTTT.

CDR3 protein: CASSAPEDTGELFF. DNA for the CDR3: TGTGCCAGCAGTGCCCCCGAGGACACCGGGGAGCTGTTTTTT. The chain uses TRBV25-1 and TRBJ2-2, with no clear D. In germline, CDR1 is MGHDK, CDR2 SYGVNS. The CDR3 length is 14 residues. V was trimmed by 4 bases and J by 3 bases, leaving 9 bases between them.

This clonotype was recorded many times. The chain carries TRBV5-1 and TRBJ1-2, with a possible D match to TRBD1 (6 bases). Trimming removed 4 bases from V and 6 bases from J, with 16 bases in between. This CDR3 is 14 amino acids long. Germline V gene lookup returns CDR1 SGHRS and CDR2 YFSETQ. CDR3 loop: CASSQTLHRDGYTF. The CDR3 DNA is TGCGCCAGCAGCCAAACATTACACAGGGATGGCTACACCTTC.

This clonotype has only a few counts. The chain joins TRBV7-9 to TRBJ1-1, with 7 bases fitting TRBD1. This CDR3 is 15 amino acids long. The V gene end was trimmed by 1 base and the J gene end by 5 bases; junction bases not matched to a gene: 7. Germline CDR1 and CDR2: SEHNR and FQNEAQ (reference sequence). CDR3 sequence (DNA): TGTGCCAGCAGCTTAGAAGGGGGCAGGGTGACTGAAGCTTTCTTT. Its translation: CASSLEGGRVTEAFF. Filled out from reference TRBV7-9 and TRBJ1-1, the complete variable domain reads DTGVSQNPRHKITKRGQNVTFRCDPISEHNRLYWYRQTLGQGPEFLTYFQNEAQLEKSRLLSDRFSAERPKGSFSTLEIQRTEQGDSAMYLCASSLEGGRVTEAFFGQGTRLTVV.

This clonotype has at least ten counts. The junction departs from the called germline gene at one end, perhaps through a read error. The CDR3 region has the DNA TGTGCCAGCAGCCGCACCGGGACAGGAGGAGCGTTTTTT. Residues: CASSRTGTGGAFF. The chain carries TRBV11-2 and TRBJ2-3; 8 bases are shared with TRBD1. This CDR3 contains 13 residues. Per germline, CDR1 SGHAT and CDR2 FQNNGV.

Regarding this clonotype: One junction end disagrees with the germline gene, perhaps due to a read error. This chain's CDR3 is CASSLAVEAPFF. In DNA form, the CDR3 reads TGTGCCAGCAGCTTAGCCGTGGAGGCCCCATTCTTC. The chain combines TRBV7-2 with TRBJ2-7; tentative D call: TRBD2 (5 bases). Per germline, CDR1 SGHTA and CDR2 FQGNSA. CDR3 length equals 12 residues.

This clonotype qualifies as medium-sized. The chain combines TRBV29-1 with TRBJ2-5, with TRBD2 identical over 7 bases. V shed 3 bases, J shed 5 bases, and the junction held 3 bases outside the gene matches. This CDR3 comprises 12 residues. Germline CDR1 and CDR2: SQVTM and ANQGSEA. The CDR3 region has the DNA TGCAGCGTTGAGGTAGCGGGCGAGACCCAGTACTTC. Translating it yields CSVEVAGETQYF.

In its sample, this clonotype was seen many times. The CDR3 reads CASSLTVNEQFF. For the CDR3, the DNA is TGCGCCAGCAGCTTGACGGTCAATGAGCAGTTCTTC. The chain recombines TRBV5-1 with TRBJ2-1, with D unclear. The CDR3 extends over 12 amino acids. Germline V gives CDR1 SGHRS, CDR2 YFSETQ. With 1 base removed from V and 6 bases from J, the gap between germline ends came to 5 bases.

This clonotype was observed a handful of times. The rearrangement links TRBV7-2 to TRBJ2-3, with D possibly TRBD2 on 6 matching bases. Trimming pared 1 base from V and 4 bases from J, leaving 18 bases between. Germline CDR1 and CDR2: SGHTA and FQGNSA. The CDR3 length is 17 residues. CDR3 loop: CASSLGVSGSTADTQYF. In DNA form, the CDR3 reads TGTGCCAGCAGCTTAGGGGTTAGCGGTAGCACAGCAGATACGCAGTATTTT.

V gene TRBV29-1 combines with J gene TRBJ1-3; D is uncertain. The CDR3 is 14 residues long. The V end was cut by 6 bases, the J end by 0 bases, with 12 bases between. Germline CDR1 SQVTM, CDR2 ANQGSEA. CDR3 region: CSVDQSVSGNTIYF. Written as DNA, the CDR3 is TGCAGCGTGGACCAGTCGGTCTCTGGAAACACCATATATTTT.

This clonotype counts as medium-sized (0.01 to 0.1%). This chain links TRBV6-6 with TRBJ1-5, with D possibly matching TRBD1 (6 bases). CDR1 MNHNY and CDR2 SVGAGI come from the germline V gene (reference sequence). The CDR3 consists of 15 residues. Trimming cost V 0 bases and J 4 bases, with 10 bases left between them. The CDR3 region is CASSYSRGANQPQHF. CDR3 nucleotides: TGTGCCAGCAGTTACTCTCGGGGGGCAAATCAGCCCCAGCATTTT.

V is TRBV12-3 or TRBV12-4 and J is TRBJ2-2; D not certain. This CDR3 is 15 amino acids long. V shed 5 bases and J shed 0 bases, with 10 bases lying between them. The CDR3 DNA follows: TGTGCCAGCAGTGGGTCAGGAACGAACACCGGGGAGCTGTTTTTT. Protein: CASSGSGTNTGELFF.

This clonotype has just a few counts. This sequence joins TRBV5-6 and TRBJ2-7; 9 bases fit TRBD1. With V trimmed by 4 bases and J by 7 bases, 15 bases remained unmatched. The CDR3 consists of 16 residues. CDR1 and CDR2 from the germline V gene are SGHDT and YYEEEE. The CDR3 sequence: CASSAQYPTGGWEQYF. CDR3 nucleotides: TGTGCCAGCAGCGCACAATACCCCACAGGGGGCTGGGAGCAGTACTTC.

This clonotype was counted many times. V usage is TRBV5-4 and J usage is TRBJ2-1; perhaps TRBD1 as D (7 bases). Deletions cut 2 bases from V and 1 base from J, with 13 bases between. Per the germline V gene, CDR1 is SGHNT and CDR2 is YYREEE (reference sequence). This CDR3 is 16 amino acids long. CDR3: CASSLGGAGSYNEQFF. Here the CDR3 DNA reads TGTGCCAGCAGCTTAGGGGGCGCGGGGTCCTACAATGAGCAGTTCTTC. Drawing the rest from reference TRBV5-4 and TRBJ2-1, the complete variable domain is ETGVTQSPTHLIKTRGQQVTLRCSSQSGHNTVSWYQQALGQGPQFIFQYYREEENGRGNFPPRFSGLQFPNYSSELNVNALELDDSALYLCASSLGGAGSYNEQFFGPGTRLTVL.

CDR3 in DNA: TGTGCCAGTAGTACCCGAAGGTCCTACAATGAGCAGTTCTTC. It codes for CASSTRRSYNEQFF. The V and J genes are TRBV19 and TRBJ2-1; D is unclear. Germline values: CDR1 LNHDA, CDR2 SQIVND (reference sequence). V lost 4 bases to trimming and J lost 1 base, with 8 bases between them. The CDR3 is 14 amino acids.

The CDR3 protein is CSVETDSGEQYF. In nucleotides, the CDR3 is TGCAGCGTGGAGACCGATTCGGGGGAGCAGTACTTC. The genes are TRBV29-1 and TRBJ2-7, with TRBD2 as a possible D gene (5 bases). This CDR3 is 12 amino acids long. Germline-derived CDR1 and CDR2 are SQVTM and ANQGSEA. V dropped 6 bases and J dropped 7 bases, with 16 bases sitting between them.

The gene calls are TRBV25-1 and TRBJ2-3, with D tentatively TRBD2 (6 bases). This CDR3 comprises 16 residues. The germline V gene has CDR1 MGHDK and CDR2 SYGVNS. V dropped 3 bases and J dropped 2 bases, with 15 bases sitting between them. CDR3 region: CASSDAKGLFTDTQYF. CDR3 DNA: TGTGCCAGCAGTGACGCGAAGGGACTGTTCACAGATACGCAGTATTTT.

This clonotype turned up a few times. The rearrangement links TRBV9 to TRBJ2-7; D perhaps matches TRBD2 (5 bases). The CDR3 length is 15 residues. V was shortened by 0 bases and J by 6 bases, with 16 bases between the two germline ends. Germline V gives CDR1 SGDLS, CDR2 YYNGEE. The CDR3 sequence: CASSVGWGGEGEQYF. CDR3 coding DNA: TGTGCCAGCAGCGTAGGGTGGGGTGGTGAGGGCGAGCAGTACTTC.